The 10 T cell receptor beta chains reported below all come from one sample, sequenced in a study of PD-1 blockade in classical Hodgkin lymphoma. Assay used: immunoSEQ multiplex PCR; TCRdb lists only in-frame clones, some missing. Of 25,000 to 35,000 clones listed, 70% to 75% are singletons. Each patient experienced a relapse that followed autologous stem cell transplantation, and brentuximab vedotin exposure varied. Specimen: peripheral blood mononuclear cells (PBMCs), collected before the second cycle of nivolumab. Receptor source: a human donor with classical Hodgkin lymphoma.

The CDR3, as DNA: TGCGCCAGCAGCCAAGATTCCGGGGGGCGATCACCCCTCCACTTT. It is translated as CASSQDSGGRSPLHF. The V gene is TRBV4-3, the J gene TRBJ1-6; a weak D match, TRBD1 (6 bases). V dropped 0 bases and J dropped 10 bases, with 13 bases sitting between them. Germline values: CDR1 LGHNA, CDR2 YSLEER. The CDR3 covers 15 residues.

This clone has just one count. This chain connects TRBV5-4 to TRBJ1-5; perhaps TRBD1 as D (5 bases). The germline V and J ends were trimmed by 1 base and 6 bases, with 11 bases remaining between them. CDR1 SGHNT and CDR2 YYREEE come from the germline V gene (reference sequence). The CDR3 loop spans 14 amino acids. The CDR3 region is CASSLQGVGQPQHF. CDR3 nucleotides: TGTGCCAGCAGCTTGCAGGGTGTGGGTCAGCCCCAGCATTTT.

This chain connects TRBV4-3 to TRBJ2-7, with TRBD1 matching 8 bases. The CDR3 is 15 residues long. Germline loops: CDR1 LGHNA, CDR2 YSLEER. Trimming cost V 0 bases and J 4 bases; bases outside gene matches: 5. CDR3 sequence: CASSQEATGAYEQYF. The CDR3 DNA sequence: TGCGCCAGCAGCCAAGAAGCGACAGGGGCATACGAGCAGTACTTC.

J is TRBJ2-2 and V is TRBV19; D might be TRBD2 (6 bases). Trimming left V 7 bases short and J 4 bases short, with 13 bases between. Per germline, CDR1 LNHDA and CDR2 SQIVND (reference sequence). The CDR3 is 14 amino acids. The CDR3 region has the DNA TGTGCCAGTAAGCGGGCGGGAAGCACCGGGGAGCTGTTTTTT. Translation gives CASKRAGSTGELFF.

The chain has TRBV27 and TRBJ2-1; 9 bases line up with TRBD2. In germline, CDR1 is MNHEY, CDR2 SMNVEV (reference sequence). CDR3 length: 14 amino acids. Losses at the gene ends were 7 bases for V and 8 bases for J; bases not matched to a gene: 9. In DNA form, the CDR3 reads TGTGCCAGCAATCAGCGGGGGGCCCCCTATGAGCAGTTCTTC. Amino acids: CASNQRGAPYEQFF.

J is TRBJ1-3 and V is TRBV18; 9 nucleotides align to TRBD1. The CDR3 runs to 15 residues. Germline V gives CDR1 KGHSH, CDR2 LQKENI. V shed 3 bases and J 3 bases; nucleotides not matched to a gene: 3. The CDR3 sequence is CASSPGQGVGNTIYF. In DNA form, the CDR3 reads TGTGCCAGCTCACCGGGACAGGGTGTTGGAAACACCATATATTTT.

The chain joins TRBV7-2 to TRBJ1-4; D ambiguous. Trimming left V 2 bases short and J 8 bases short, with 9 bases between. CDR1 is SGHTA, CDR2 FQGNSA, per germline. The CDR3 runs 13 residues. The CDR3 sequence: CASSLNQEEKLFF. CDR3 nucleotide sequence: TGTGCCAGCAGCTTAAATCAAGAAGAAAAACTGTTTTTT.

The chain combines TRBV29-1 with TRBJ2-3, with D tentatively TRBD2 (6 bases). The CDR3 extends over 16 amino acids. Per germline, CDR1 SQVTM and CDR2 ANQGSEA. Trimming removed 4 bases from V and 0 bases from J, with 17 bases in between. CDR3 sequence: CSVGDRGKTSTDTQYF. CDR3 DNA: TGCAGCGTTGGGGACCGCGGGAAAACTAGCACAGATACGCAGTATTTT.

Concerning this clone: In the same sample, other DNA sequences code for this CDR3. The gene calls are TRBV13 and TRBJ2-7; D may be TRBD2 (6 bases). This CDR3 spans 13 amino acids. Germline values: CDR1 PRHDT, CDR2 FYEKMQ (reference sequence). V lost 5 bases, J lost 2 bases, and 10 bases lay in between. The CDR3: CASSAGRTYEQYF. In DNA form, the CDR3 reads TGTGCCAGCAGCGCGGGGAGGACCTACGAGCAGTACTTC.

The sample holds a few counts of this clone. The J gene is TRBJ1-2, the V gene TRBV7-9; 8 nucleotides match TRBD1. The CDR3 is 16 amino acids. Germline V gene sequence: CDR1 SEHNR, CDR2 FQNEAQ (reference sequence). V shed 5 bases and J 1 base; nucleotides not matched to a gene: 9. CDR3: CASSLAPDRDNYGYTF. Written as DNA, the CDR3 is TGTGCCAGCAGCCTGGCTCCGGACAGGGATAACTATGGCTACACCTTC. Combining the CDR3 with reference TRBV7-9 and TRBJ1-2 gives the whole variable domain DTGVSQNPRHKITKRGQNVTFRCDPISEHNRLYWYRQTLGQGPEFLTYFQNEAQLEKSRLLSDRFSAERPKGSFSTLEIQRTEQGDSAMYLCASSLAPDRDNYGYTFGSGTRLTVV.